These 5 T cell receptor beta chains came from one sample sequenced in a study of T cell responses to AZD1222 COVID-19 vaccine. Produced via immunoSEQ multiplex PCR; TCRdb's table is partial and in-frame only. The sample yields approximately 170,000 clones, 75% to 95% seen once. Specimen: peripheral blood, collected on day 0 of AZD1222 vaccination. The receptors stem from an adult in good health.

CDR3 bases: TGTGCCAGCAGTTTATGGCATATTAATTCACCCCTCCACTTT. This sequence encodes CASSLWHINSPLHF. The V gene is TRBV27, the J gene TRBJ1-6, with unresolved D. CDR1 is MNHEY, CDR2 SMNVEV, per germline (reference sequence). The CDR3 is made up of 14 amino acids. Trimming shortened V by 1 base and J by 6 bases, and 7 bases separated the two germline ends.

V and J are TRBV3-1 (or the pseudogene TRBV3-2) and TRBJ2-5; D remains unclear. Germline V gene sequence: CDR1 LGHDT, CDR2 YNNKEL (reference sequence). The CDR3 has 12 residues. V lost 0 bases to trimming and J lost 6 bases, with 5 bases between them. The CDR3 DNA reads TGTGCCAGCAGCCAAGATCGCCAGACCCAGTACTTC. It yields the protein CASSQDRQTQYF.

The CDR3 bases are TGTGCCAGCAGTTCGCGTAATGAGCAGTTCTTC. Amino acids: CASSSRNEQFF. V usage is TRBV28 and J usage is TRBJ2-1; D gene uncertain. The V end lost 4 bases, the J end lost 7 bases, and 5 bases lay between the germline ends. This CDR3 contains 11 residues. CDR1 and CDR2 (germline): MDHEN, SYDVKM.

The V gene is TRBV9, the J gene TRBJ1-2; maybe TRBD1 (5 bases). CDR3 length equals 15 residues. Germline CDR1 and CDR2: SGDLS and YYNGEE. V was cut by 4 bases and J by 2 bases, with 15 bases left in between. CDR3 sequence: CASSIVGQGNYGYTF. CDR3 bases: TGTGCCAGCAGCATAGTAGGTCAGGGCAACTATGGCTACACCTTC.

The chain links TRBV6-5 to TRBJ1-3, with 7 bases aligning to TRBD1. V trimming: 4 bases; J trimming: 10 bases; junction bases outside the gene matches: 7. Per germline, CDR1 MNHEY and CDR2 SVGAGI. The CDR3 totals 13 residues. This CDR3 reads CASSFSPGQTIYF. The CDR3 DNA follows: TGTGCCAGCAGTTTTTCTCCGGGACAGACCATATATTTT.